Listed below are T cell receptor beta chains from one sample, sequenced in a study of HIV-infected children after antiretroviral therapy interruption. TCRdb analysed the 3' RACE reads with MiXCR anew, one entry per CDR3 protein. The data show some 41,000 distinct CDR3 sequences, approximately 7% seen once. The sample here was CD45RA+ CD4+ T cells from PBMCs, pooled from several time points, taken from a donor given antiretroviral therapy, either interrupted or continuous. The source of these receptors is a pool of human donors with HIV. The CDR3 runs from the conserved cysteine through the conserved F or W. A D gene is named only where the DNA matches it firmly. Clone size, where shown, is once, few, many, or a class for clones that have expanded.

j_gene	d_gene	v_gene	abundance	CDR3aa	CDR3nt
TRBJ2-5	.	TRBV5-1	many	CASSPNGPQETQYF	TGCGCCAGCAGCCCGAACGGCCCCCAAGAGACCCAGTACTTC
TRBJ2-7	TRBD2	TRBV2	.	CASSVLAGTYEQYF	TGTGCCAGCAGTGTCCTAGCGGGGACCTACGAGCAGTACTTC
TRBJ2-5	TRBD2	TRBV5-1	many	CASSLAGGSTQETQYF	TGCGCCAGCAGCTTGGCCGGCGGGAGCACTCAAGAGACCCAGTACTTC
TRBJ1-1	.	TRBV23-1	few	CASCFRAPTEAFF	TGCGCCAGCTGTTTCAGGGCCCCCACTGAAGCTTTCTTT
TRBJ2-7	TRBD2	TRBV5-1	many	CASSPQLAGVEEQYF	TGCGCCAGCAGCCCGCAACTAGCGGGAGTTGAGGAGCAGTACTTC
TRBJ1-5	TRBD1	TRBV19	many	CASSLWTGDQPQHF	TGTGCCAGTAGTCTCTGGACAGGGGATCAGCCCCAGCATTTT
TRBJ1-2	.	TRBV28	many	CASGKSPIYGYTF	TGTGCAAGCGGGAAATCGCCCATCTATGGCTACACCTTC
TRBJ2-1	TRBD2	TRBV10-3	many	CAISKTSGQNNEQFF	TGTGCCATCAGTAAGACTAGCGGGCAGAACAATGAGCAGTTCTTC
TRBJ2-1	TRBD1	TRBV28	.	CASSFPGQGASGFF	TGTGCCAGCAGTTTTCCGGGACAGGGGGCATCCGGATTCTTC
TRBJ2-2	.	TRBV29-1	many	CSVAATGELFF	TGCAGCGTTGCTGCGACCGGGGAGCTGTTTTTT
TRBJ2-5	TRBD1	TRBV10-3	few	CAISERGQQETQYF	TGTGCCATCAGTGAAAGGGGACAGCAAGAGACCCAGTACTTC
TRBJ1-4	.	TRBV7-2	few	CASSRSPTETNEKLFF	TGTGCCAGCAGCCGAAGTCCGACAGAGACTAATGAAAAACTGTTTTTT
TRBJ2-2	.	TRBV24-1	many	CATSVGRRGAHTGELFF	TGTGCCACCAGTGTTGGAAGGAGGGGCGCACACACCGGGGAGCTGTTTTTT
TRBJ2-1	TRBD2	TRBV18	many	CASSQSSGSNEQFF	TGTGCCAGCTCTCAATCTAGCGGGAGTAATGAGCAGTTCTTC
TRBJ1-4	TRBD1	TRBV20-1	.	CSAGTGGSEKLFF	TGCAGTGCTGGGACAGGGGGTAGTGAAAAACTGTTTTTT
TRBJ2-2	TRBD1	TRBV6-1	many	CASSELENRGTGELFF	TGTGCCAGCAGTGAACTTGAGAACAGGGGCACCGGGGAGCTGTTTTTT
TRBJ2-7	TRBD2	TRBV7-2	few	CASTHRTSGAYEQYF	TGTGCCAGCACCCACAGGACTAGCGGAGCCTACGAGCAGTACTTC
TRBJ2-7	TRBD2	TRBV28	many	CASSLTGLVRYEQYF	TGTGCCAGCAGTTTAACTGGACTAGTGAGGTACGAGCAGTACTTC
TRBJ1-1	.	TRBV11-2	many	CASSLRGGRTEAFF	TGTGCCAGCAGTCTTCGCGGGGGGCGAACTGAAGCTTTCTTT
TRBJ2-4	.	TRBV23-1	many	CASSPSDKNIQYF	TGCGCCAGCAGTCCTAGCGACAAAAACATTCAGTACTTC
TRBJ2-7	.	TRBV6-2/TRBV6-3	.	CASSYESYEQYF	TGTGCCAGCAGTTACGAGTCCTACGAGCAGTACTTC
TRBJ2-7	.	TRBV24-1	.	CATSEAGTLRAQYF	TGTGCCACCAGTGAGGCCGGGACACTGCGTGCGCAGTACTTC
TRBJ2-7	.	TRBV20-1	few	CSDETRSYEQYF	TGCAGTGATGAGACAAGGTCCTACGAGCAGTACTTC
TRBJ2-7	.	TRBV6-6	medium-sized	CASGDGLGAYEQYF	TGTGCCAGCGGTGACGGACTGGGGGCGTATGAACAGTACTTC
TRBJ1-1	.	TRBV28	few	CASSLPGSLDTEAFF	TGTGCCAGCAGTTTACCAGGGAGCTTGGACACTGAAGCTTTCTTT
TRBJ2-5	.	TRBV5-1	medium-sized	CASSGHQETQYF	TGCGCCAGCAGCGGACACCAAGAGACCCAGTACTTC
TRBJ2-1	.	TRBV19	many	CASSKMGGRYAEQFF	TGTGCCAGCAGTAAAATGGGGGGGCGCTATGCTGAGCAGTTCTTC
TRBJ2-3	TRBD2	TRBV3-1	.	CASSPRLAGATGGTDTQYF	TGTGCCAGCAGCCCCAGACTAGCGGGAGCCACGGGGGGCACAGATACGCAGTATTTT